The 14 T cell receptor beta chains presented below share a single source sample, sequenced in a study of T-cell memory formation after mild COVID-19. TCRdb called the 5' RACE reads again in MiXCR, with one record for every CDR3 protein. Among approximately 450,000 distinct CDR3 sequences listed, 15% to 20% were seen once. Sequenced input: PBMCs or a T cell subset sorted from them (not recorded which). The receptors were gathered from an adult woman who had mild COVID-19 (a few samples of this study predate the infection). Cell type and time point are not known.

This clonotype appeared a few times. This sequence joins TRBV15 and TRBJ2-1; D is undetermined. Looked up from germline, CDR1 is LNHNV and CDR2 is YYDKDF (reference sequence). The CDR3 covers 11 residues. V shed 1 base and J shed 9 bases, with 4 bases lying between them. DNA for the CDR3: TGTGCCACCAGCAGAGGAGCTGAGCAGTTCTTC. Amino acid sequence: CATSRGAEQFF.

This clonotype appeared a few times. The chain recombines TRBV7-9 with TRBJ2-2; D ambiguous. With 0 bases removed from V and 5 bases from J, the gap between germline ends came to 4 bases. Per the germline V gene, CDR1 is SEHNR and CDR2 is FQNEAQ (reference sequence). CDR3 length equals 13 residues. CDR3 sequence (DNA): TGTGCCAGCAGCTTAGCGGCGACCGGGGAGCTGTTTTTT. This codes for CASSLAATGELFF.

The chain uses TRBV6-5 and TRBJ2-7, with D possibly matching TRBD2 (6 bases). V lost 2 bases, J lost 0 bases, and 11 bases lay in between. Germline loops: CDR1 MNHEY, CDR2 SVGAGI. The CDR3 has 15 amino acids. The DNA of the CDR3 is TGTGCCAGCAGTTACGGACGGGGGAGCTCCTACGAGCAGTACTTC. This codes for CASSYGRGSSYEQYF.

This clonotype occurred many times. The chain links TRBV5-1 to TRBJ2-3; the D gene is possibly TRBD2 (6 bases). The germline V gene encodes CDR1 SGHRS and CDR2 YFSETQ. The CDR3 runs to 15 residues. Trimming removed 3 bases at V and 3 bases at J, with 14 bases between. The CDR3 bases are TGCGCCAGCAGCTACCGGGACCGGGAGACAGATACGCAGTATTTT. Translation: CASSYRDRETDTQYF.

The chain has TRBV19 and TRBJ2-7; D could derive from TRBD1 or TRBD2 (5 bases each). CDR1 is LNHDA and CDR2 is SQIVND in the germline V gene (reference sequence). Trimming left V 4 bases short and J 7 bases short, with 8 bases between. There are 11 residues in the CDR3. The CDR3 DNA reads TGTGCCAGTAGTAGAGGGGAGGAGCAGTACTTC. This sequence encodes CASSRGEEQYF.

The gene calls are TRBV5-4 and TRBJ2-1; TRBD1 matches 8 bases. Per germline, CDR1 SGHNT and CDR2 YYREEE (reference sequence). CDR3 length: 12 amino acids. V trimming: 4 bases; J trimming: 13 bases; junction bases outside the gene matches: 7. The CDR3 sequence: CASSGATGGQFF. CDR3 in DNA: TGTGCCAGCAGCGGGGCCACAGGGGGACAGTTCTTC.

This chain connects TRBV5-1 to TRBJ2-3; D call uncertain. Trimming removed 5 bases at V and 4 bases at J, with 5 bases between. This CDR3 contains 11 residues. In germline, CDR1 is SGHRS, CDR2 YFSETQ. In nucleotides, the CDR3 is TGCGCCAGCAGGGCGGCAGATACGCAGTATTTT. It encodes CASRAADTQYF.

Of note for this clonotype: The junction departs from the called germline gene at one end, perhaps through a read error. The rearrangement links TRBV18 to TRBJ1-1; D gene uncertain. The germline V gene has CDR1 KGHSH and CDR2 LQKENI. There are 14 residues in the CDR3. Here the CDR3 reads CASSPGGRRNSGRF. The CDR3 nucleotides are TGTGCCAGCTCACCAGGAGGGCGTCGAAACAGTGGTCGCTTT.

This clonotype was observed at least ten times. The V call is TRBV12-3 or TRBV12-4, the J call TRBJ2-7, with TRBD1 identical over 7 bases. J gave up 2 bases and V 4 bases, and 8 bases lay outside the gene matches. The CDR3 length is 15 residues. The CDR3 DNA follows: TGTGCCAGCAGTTCCCTTCAGGGGGTGGCCTACGAGCAGTACTTC. It specifies CASSSLQGVAYEQYF.

This clonotype has only a few counts. The chain combines TRBV2 with TRBJ2-1; D perhaps matches TRBD2 (6 bases). In germline, CDR1 is SNHLY, CDR2 FYNNEI. The CDR3 loop spans 15 amino acids. Trimming left V 2 bases short and J 8 bases short, with 16 bases between. The CDR3 reads CASSELPEGMDEQFF. CDR3 in DNA: TGTGCCAGCAGTGAATTGCCGGAGGGCATGGATGAGCAGTTCTTC.

This clonotype was recorded a few times. The chain is built from TRBV18 and TRBJ1-5, with TRBD1 matching over 7 bases. CDR3 length equals 18 residues. Germline V gene lookup returns CDR1 KGHSH and CDR2 LQKENI. With V trimmed by 3 bases and J by 5 bases, 16 bases remained unmatched. CDR3 coding DNA: TGTGCCAGCTCACCCGCCCCTGCGGGACAGACCGACGATCAGCCCCAGCATTTT. Protein sequence: CASSPAPAGQTDDQPQHF.

This clonotype was found a few times. This chain connects TRBV7-7 to TRBJ2-7; possible D gene TRBD1, 6 bases. CDR1 is SSHAT, CDR2 FNYEAQ, per germline (reference sequence). V was trimmed by 4 bases and J by 6 bases, leaving 13 bases between them. The CDR3 is 13 residues long. Here the CDR3 reads CASSSGVGSEQYF. CDR3 bases: TGTGCCAGCAGCTCAGGGGTCGGTTCCGAGCAGTACTTC.

This clonotype appeared many times. The rearrangement joins TRBV7-9 to TRBJ2-1; unclear D gene. The CDR3 runs to 12 residues. Germline-derived CDR1 and CDR2 are SEHNR and FQNEAQ (reference sequence). The ends were cut back, 2 bases at V and 12 bases at J, with 11 bases in the middle. The CDR3 region has the DNA TGTGCCAGCAGCTTACCCCCAAGTGGGCAGTTCTTC. Encoded protein: CASSLPPSGQFF.

V usage is TRBV7-2 and J usage is TRBJ2-1; no clear D. The germline V and J ends were trimmed by 8 bases and 4 bases, with 15 bases remaining between them. CDR1 is SGHTA and CDR2 is FQGNSA in the germline V gene. This CDR3 is 14 amino acids long. The CDR3 DNA reads TGTGCCAGCGGCACTCGGACCTCTTACAATGAGCAGTTCTTC. Translating it yields CASGTRTSYNEQFF.